The 27 T cell receptor beta chains reported below all come from one sample, sequenced in a study of blood T cell repertoires in COVID-19. Sequencing used immunoSEQ multiplex PCR; TCRdb keeps in-frame clones, though not all of them. This table holds approximately 25,000 clones, under 85% found once. Sequences were obtained from peripheral blood. The receptors were gathered from an elderly woman with acute or convalescent COVID-19.

This clone was seen a handful of times. The V call is TRBV4-1, the J call TRBJ1-5, with TRBD1 matching over 12 bases. V lost 5 bases and J lost 6; bases outside the gene matches: 5. Germline lookup yields CDR1 MGHRA and CDR2 YSYEKL. The length of the CDR3 is 15 residues. The CDR3 region is CASSSRDRGLQPQHF. The CDR3 DNA reads TGCGCCAGCAGCTCCCGGGACAGGGGGCTTCAGCCCCAGCATTTT.

There are a few counts of this clone. V is TRBV25-1 and J is TRBJ2-2; no reliable D call. CDR3 length: 13 amino acids. Trimming took 5 bases from V and 5 from J, leaving 9 bases between them. Germline V gives CDR1 MGHDK, CDR2 SYGVNS. For the CDR3, the DNA is TGTGCCAGCAGTTACTCCAGGACCGGGGAGCTGTTTTTT. It specifies CASSYSRTGELFF.

The V gene is TRBV7-8, the J gene TRBJ2-2; 7 bases match TRBD1. The CDR3 has 14 amino acids. Germline V gives CDR1 SGHVS, CDR2 FQNEAQ. Trimming cost V 4 bases and J 3 bases; bases outside gene matches: 2. CDR3 in DNA: TGTGCCAGCAGCTGGGGACAGCACACCGGGGAGCTGTTTTTT. Translated: CASSWGQHTGELFF.

The chain couples TRBV15 to TRBJ1-1; D uncertain. V dropped 0 bases and J dropped 8 bases, with 4 bases sitting between them. CDR1 LNHNV and CDR2 YYDKDF come from the germline V gene (reference sequence). CDR3 length equals 11 residues. The CDR3, as DNA: TGTGCCACCAGCAGAGAATCGGAAGCTTTCTTT. Residues: CATSRESEAFF. Full variable domain (rest looked up from reference TRBV15 and TRBJ1-1): DAMVIQNPRYQVTQFGKPVTLSCSQTLNHNVMYWYQQKSSQAPKLLFHYYDKDFNNEADTPDNFQSRRPNTSFCFLDIRSPGLGDTAMYLCATSRESEAFFGQGTRLTVV.

The chain couples TRBV10-2 to TRBJ2-7; maybe TRBD1 (6 bases). This CDR3 is built from 14 residues. In germline, CDR1 is WSHSY, CDR2 SAAADI. V lost 2 bases to trimming and J lost 3 bases, with 11 bases between them. CDR3: CASSENGQNYEQYF. CDR3 DNA: TGCGCCAGCAGTGAGAACGGACAGAACTACGAGCAGTACTTC.

This chain connects TRBV6-2 or TRBV6-3 to TRBJ2-5; 10 nucleotides match TRBD1. The CDR3 extends over 15 amino acids. Trimming at V came to 5 bases and at J to 5 bases, leaving 8 bases not matched to a gene. Germline V lookup: CDR1 MNHEY, CDR2 SVGEGT. The CDR3 nucleotides read TGTGCCAGCAGTCGACCGGGACAGGGGTGGGAGACCCAGTACTTC. It specifies CASSRPGQGWETQYF.

The chain carries TRBV7-3 and TRBJ1-1; TRBD1 agrees at 8 bases. This CDR3 contains 13 residues. V shed 4 bases and J 7 bases; nucleotides not matched to a gene: 5. CDR1 is SGHTA and CDR2 is FQGTGA in the germline V gene. CDR3 in amino acids: CASSSSGGHEAFF. CDR3 sequence (DNA): TGTGCCAGCAGCTCATCAGGGGGCCATGAAGCTTTCTTT.

This clone was seen a few times. The rearrangement joins TRBV11-2 to TRBJ2-7, with TRBD1 matching 9 bases. J lost 3 bases, V lost 6 bases, and 12 bases had no gene match. Looked up from germline, CDR1 is SGHAT and CDR2 is FQNNGV. The CDR3 runs to 16 residues. The CDR3 reads CASRDTGGASHYEQYF. The CDR3 DNA sequence: TGTGCCAGCAGGGATACAGGGGGCGCTTCGCACTACGAGCAGTACTTC.

This clone was counted a few times. V usage is TRBV18 and J usage is TRBJ1-1; D is undetermined. The CDR3 sequence is 12 residues long. Germline assignment: CDR1 KGHSH and CDR2 LQKENI. The V end lost 8 bases, the J end lost 11 bases, and 18 bases lay between the germline ends. CDR3 nucleotides: TGTGCCAGCCAAGGAGGGTATCGCGAGGCTTTCTTT. It yields the protein CASQGGYREAFF.

The chain recombines TRBV6-5 with TRBJ1-4, with D unresolved. Trimming removed 4 bases at V and 1 base at J, with 13 bases between. The CDR3 has 16 amino acids. Germline lookup yields CDR1 MNHEY and CDR2 SVGAGI. CDR3 residues: CASSLTRGGTNEKLFF. CDR3 nucleotides: TGTGCCAGCAGTTTGACCCGAGGAGGAACTAATGAAAAACTGTTTTTT.

The CDR3 nucleotides read TGTGCCAGCAGCTTAGTAAGCACTAGCGGGGGCCGTAGCACCGGGGAGCTGTTTTTT. Residues: CASSLVSTSGGRSTGELFF. This chain uses TRBV7-2 with TRBJ2-2; TRBD2 agrees at 11 bases. Trimming took 1 base from V and 4 from J; bases not matched to a gene: 11. The CDR3 runs to 19 residues. In germline, CDR1 is SGHTA, CDR2 FQGNSA. The whole variable domain, filled in from reference TRBV7-2 and TRBJ2-2, reads GAGVSQSPSNKVTEKGKDVELRCDPISGHTALYWYRQSLGQGLEFLIYFQGNSAPDKSGLPSDRFSAERTGGSVSTLTIQRTQQEDSAVYLCASSLVSTSGGRSTGELFFGEGSRLTVL.

The rearrangement links TRBV10-2 to TRBJ1-2; TRBD1 might be the D (6 bases). Per germline, CDR1 WSHSY and CDR2 SAAADI. The CDR3 has 14 amino acids. The V and J ends lost 7 bases and 2 bases respectively, with 14 bases between them. The CDR3 bases are TGCGCCAGCAAAAAAGGGGGTGAGAACTATGGCTACACCTTC. Encoded protein: CASKKGGENYGYTF.

This chain uses TRBV18 with TRBJ1-2; no clear D. V dropped 2 bases and J dropped 7 bases, with 17 bases sitting between them. The germline V gene has CDR1 KGHSH and CDR2 LQKENI. The CDR3 is 15 amino acids. The DNA for the CDR3 is TGTGCCAGCTCACCATCTTCCGACCGGGTTTCTGGCTACACCTTC. Translating it yields CASSPSSDRVSGYTF.

The CDR3, as DNA: TGTGCCACCAGCAGAGTGGCAGCGGGAGCTTACGAGCAGTACTTC. Amino acid sequence: CATSRVAAGAYEQYF. The chain uses TRBV15 and TRBJ2-7, with 8 bases aligning to TRBD2. Trimming cost V 1 base and J 4 bases; bases outside gene matches: 6. This CDR3 contains 15 residues. From germline, CDR1 is LNHNV and CDR2 YYDKDF (reference sequence).

V usage is TRBV3-1 (or the pseudogene TRBV3-2) and J usage is TRBJ2-2, with D uncertain. The CDR3 length is 15 residues. CDR1 and CDR2 (germline): LGHDT, YNNKEL (reference sequence). Trimming removed 6 bases at V and 2 bases at J, with 13 bases between. In DNA, the CDR3 is TGTGCCAGCAGGCCCTACTTATATAACACCGGGGAGCTGTTTTTT. This translates into CASRPYLYNTGELFF.

This chain links TRBV7-6 with TRBJ1-1, with D perhaps matching TRBD1 (5 bases). From germline, CDR1 is SGHVS and CDR2 FNYEAQ. The CDR3 has 16 residues. Trimming shortened V by 0 bases and J by 1 base, and 12 bases separated the two germline ends. The CDR3 here is CASSLAGGVGNTEAFF. CDR3 sequence (DNA): TGTGCCAGCAGCTTAGCCGGAGGGGTTGGGAACACTGAAGCTTTCTTT.

V usage is TRBV21-1 and J usage is TRBJ2-7; the table gives TRBD2 as D, unverified against the DNA. TRBV21-1 is annotated as a pseudogene. The CDR3 runs 19 residues. The DNA of the CDR3 is TGTGCCAGCAGCAAAACAAGGGCAGAGCCCCGGAGGCTGTACTACGAGCAGTACTTC. Amino acids: CASSKTRAEPRRLYYEQYF.

The genes are TRBV29-1 and TRBJ2-7, with TRBD2 identical over 8 bases. Germline values: CDR1 SQVTM, CDR2 ANQGSEA. The length of the CDR3 is 14 residues. Trimming took 5 bases from V and 4 from J; bases not matched to a gene: 10. CDR3 nucleotides: TGCAGCGTTTCGAGCGGGGGAGTACGTTACGAGCAGTACTTC. Residues: CSVSSGGVRYEQYF.

V and J are TRBV5-1 and TRBJ2-1; D not resolved. V lost 0 bases and J 0 bases, leaving 7 bases between the germline ends. The CDR3 covers 15 residues. Per the germline V gene, CDR1 is SGHRS and CDR2 is YFSETQ. CDR3 region: CASSLGASSYNEQFF. DNA of the CDR3: TGCGCCAGCAGCTTGGGCGCTTCCTCCTACAATGAGCAGTTCTTC.

The rearrangement uses TRBV10-3 and TRBJ1-4; D possibly corresponds to TRBD1 (6 bases). CDR3 length: 15 residues. Germline V lookup: CDR1 ENHRY, CDR2 SYGVKD. The V end was cut by 0 bases, the J end by 10 bases, with 15 bases between. CDR3: CAISESQTGPGKLFF. The CDR3 DNA follows: TGTGCCATCAGTGAGTCCCAGACAGGCCCAGGAAAACTGTTTTTT.

This chain uses TRBV7-2 with TRBJ1-1; TRBD1 matches at 7 bases. V lost 1 base, J lost 3 bases, and 8 bases stayed unmatched. The CDR3 runs 16 residues. Looked up from germline, CDR1 is SGHTA and CDR2 is FQGNSA. CDR3 amino acids: CASSLVSGQKHTEAFF. In DNA form, the CDR3 reads TGTGCCAGCAGCTTAGTTTCGGGACAGAAGCACACTGAAGCTTTCTTT.

The chain carries TRBV6-2 or TRBV6-3 and TRBJ2-4; 8 nucleotides agree with TRBD1. The germline V gene encodes CDR1 MNHEY and CDR2 SVGEGT. The CDR3 has 18 amino acids. V dropped 2 bases and J dropped 0; count of bases not matched to a gene: 9. CDR3 coding DNA: TGTGCCAGCAGTTACAAGGGACAGGCCTTACTAGCCAAAAACATTCAGTACTTC. Translating gives CASSYKGQALLAKNIQYF.

The chain is built from TRBV7-2 and TRBJ2-3; the match to TRBD2 covers 9 bases. The CDR3 has 17 amino acids. From germline, CDR1 is SGHTA and CDR2 FQGNSA. V gave up 1 base and J gave up 4 bases; unmatched junction bases: 9. The CDR3 loop is CASSLGRRGGISDTQYF. The CDR3 nucleotides read TGTGCCAGCAGCTTAGGACGGCGGGGGGGTATTTCAGATACGCAGTATTTT.

V is TRBV7-8 and J is TRBJ1-2, with 9 bases identical to TRBD1. The CDR3 spans 15 residues. Germline V gives CDR1 SGHVS, CDR2 FQNEAQ. The V and J ends lost 3 bases and 2 bases, in that order; junction bases with no gene match: 4. The CDR3 region is CASSFRTGENYGYTF. The CDR3 DNA sequence: TGTGCCAGCAGCTTCCGGACAGGGGAAAACTATGGCTACACCTTC.

The rearrangement joins TRBV7-2 to TRBJ2-6, with a possible D match to TRBD1 (6 bases). The CDR3 covers 15 residues. The V end lost 3 bases, the J end lost 2 bases, and 8 bases lay between the germline ends. Germline CDR1 reads SGHTA; CDR2 reads FQGNSA. This chain's CDR3 is CASSFSGAGANVLTF. In DNA form, the CDR3 reads TGTGCCAGCAGCTTCTCAGGGGCTGGGGCCAACGTCCTGACTTTC.

This chain joins TRBV29-1 and TRBJ2-7; 12 bases agree with TRBD1. Germline loops: CDR1 SQVTM, CDR2 ANQGSEA. V gave up 5 bases and J gave up 5 bases; unmatched junction bases: 4. This CDR3 spans 13 amino acids. CDR3 DNA sequence: TGCAGCGTTAGGGACAGGGGGCTTCACGAGCAGTACTTC. As protein: CSVRDRGLHEQYF.

The V gene is TRBV6-1, the J gene TRBJ1-1; maybe TRBD1 (6 bases). The germline V gene encodes CDR1 MNHNS and CDR2 SASEGT. Deletions cut 2 bases from V and 7 bases from J, with 17 bases between. The CDR3 totals 15 residues. The CDR3 here is CASSEQPTGMNEAFF. CDR3 nucleotide sequence: TGTGCCAGCAGTGAACAGCCCACAGGGATGAATGAAGCTTTCTTT.